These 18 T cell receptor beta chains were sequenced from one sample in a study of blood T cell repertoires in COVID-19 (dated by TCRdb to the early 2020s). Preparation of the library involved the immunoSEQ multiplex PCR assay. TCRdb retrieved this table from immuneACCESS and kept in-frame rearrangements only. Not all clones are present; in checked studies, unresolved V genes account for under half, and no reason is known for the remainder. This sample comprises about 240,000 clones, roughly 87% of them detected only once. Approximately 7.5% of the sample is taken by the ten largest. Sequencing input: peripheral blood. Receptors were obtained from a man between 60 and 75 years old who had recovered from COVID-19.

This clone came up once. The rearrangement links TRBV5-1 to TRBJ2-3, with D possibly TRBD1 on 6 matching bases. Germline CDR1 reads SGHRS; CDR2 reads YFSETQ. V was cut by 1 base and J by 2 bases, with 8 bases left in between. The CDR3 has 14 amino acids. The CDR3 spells CASSLQGHTDTQYF. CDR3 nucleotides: TGCGCCAGCAGCTTGCAGGGGCACACAGATACGCAGTATTTT.

The CDR3 is CASSLGDRGYQETQYF. The DNA of the CDR3 is TGTGCCAGCAGCTTGGGGGACAGGGGGTACCAAGAGACCCAGTACTTC. The V call is TRBV5-8, the J call TRBJ2-5, with 11 bases fitting TRBD1. The CDR3 loop spans 16 amino acids. V lost 0 bases and J lost 0; bases outside the gene matches: 1. The V gene's germline CDR1 is SGHTS and CDR2 YDEGEE.

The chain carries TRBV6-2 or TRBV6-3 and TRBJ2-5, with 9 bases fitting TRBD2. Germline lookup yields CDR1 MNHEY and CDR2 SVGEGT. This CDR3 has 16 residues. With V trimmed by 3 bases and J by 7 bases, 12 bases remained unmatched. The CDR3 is CASSYTGLALVGTQYF. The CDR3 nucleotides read TGTGCCAGCAGTTATACGGGACTAGCTCTCGTGGGGACCCAGTACTTC.

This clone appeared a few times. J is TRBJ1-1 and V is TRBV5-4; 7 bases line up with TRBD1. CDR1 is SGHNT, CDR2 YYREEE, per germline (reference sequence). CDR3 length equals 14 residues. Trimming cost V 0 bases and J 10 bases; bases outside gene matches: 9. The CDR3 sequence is CASSLGGARDRAFF. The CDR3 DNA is TGTGCCAGCAGCTTGGGGGGGGCCCGGGACAGAGCTTTCTTT.

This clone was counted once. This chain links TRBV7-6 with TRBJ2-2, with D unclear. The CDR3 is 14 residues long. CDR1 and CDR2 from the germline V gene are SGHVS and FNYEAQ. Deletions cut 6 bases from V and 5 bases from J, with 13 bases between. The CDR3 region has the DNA TGTGCCAGCAGAAGAGGCACACGAACCGGGGAGCTGTTTTTT. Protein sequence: CASRRGTRTGELFF.

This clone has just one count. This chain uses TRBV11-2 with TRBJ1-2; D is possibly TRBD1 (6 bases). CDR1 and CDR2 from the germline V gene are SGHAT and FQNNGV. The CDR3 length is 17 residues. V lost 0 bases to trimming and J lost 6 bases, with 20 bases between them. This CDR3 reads CASSLETQGFGSDGYTF. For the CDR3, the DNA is TGTGCCAGCAGCTTAGAGACACAGGGTTTTGGATCGGATGGCTACACCTTC.

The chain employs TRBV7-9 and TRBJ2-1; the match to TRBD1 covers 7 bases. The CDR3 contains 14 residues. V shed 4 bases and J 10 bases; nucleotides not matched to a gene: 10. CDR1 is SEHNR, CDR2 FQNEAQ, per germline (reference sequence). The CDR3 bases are TGTGCCAGCAGCTCCCGAGACAGGGAATGGGAGCAGTTCTTC. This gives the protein CASSSRDREWEQFF.

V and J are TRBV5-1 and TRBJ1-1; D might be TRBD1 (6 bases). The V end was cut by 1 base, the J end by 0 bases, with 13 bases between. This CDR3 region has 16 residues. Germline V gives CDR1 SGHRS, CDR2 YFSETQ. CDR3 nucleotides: TGCGCCAGCAGCTTGCGGGCAGGGGACGTGAACACTGAAGCTTTCTTT. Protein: CASSLRAGDVNTEAFF.

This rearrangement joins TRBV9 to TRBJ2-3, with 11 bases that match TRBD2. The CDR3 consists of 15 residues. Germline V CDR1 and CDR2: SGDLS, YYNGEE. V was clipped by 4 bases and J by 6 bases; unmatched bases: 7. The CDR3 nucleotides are TGTGCCAGCAGCTTGGGACTAGCGGCACGGGATACGCAGTATTTT. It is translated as CASSLGLAARDTQYF.

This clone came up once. The CDR3 spells CASSPLGQGKGQPQHF. The CDR3, as DNA: TGTGCCAGCAGCCCCCTGGGACAGGGGAAAGGTCAGCCCCAGCATTTT. V and J are TRBV3-1 (or the pseudogene TRBV3-2) and TRBJ1-5, with TRBD1 matching 10 bases. This CDR3 region has 16 residues. Looked up from germline, CDR1 is LGHDT and CDR2 is YNNKEL (reference sequence). The V and J ends lost 4 bases and 6 bases, in that order; junction bases with no gene match: 9.

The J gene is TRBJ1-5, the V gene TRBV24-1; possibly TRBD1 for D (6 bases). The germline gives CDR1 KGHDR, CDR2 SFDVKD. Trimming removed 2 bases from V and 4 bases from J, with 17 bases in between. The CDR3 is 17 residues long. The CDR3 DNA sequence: TGTGCCACCAGTGATTCCCGGGGGAGGGGGAGTAATCAGCCCCAGCATTTT. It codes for CATSDSRGRGSNQPQHF.

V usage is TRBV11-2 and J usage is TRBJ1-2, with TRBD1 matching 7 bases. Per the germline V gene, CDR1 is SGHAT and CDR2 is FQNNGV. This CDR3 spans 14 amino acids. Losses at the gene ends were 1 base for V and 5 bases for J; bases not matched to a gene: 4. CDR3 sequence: CASSLGGTEYGYTF. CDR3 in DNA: TGTGCCAGCAGCTTAGGAGGGACAGAATATGGCTACACCTTC.

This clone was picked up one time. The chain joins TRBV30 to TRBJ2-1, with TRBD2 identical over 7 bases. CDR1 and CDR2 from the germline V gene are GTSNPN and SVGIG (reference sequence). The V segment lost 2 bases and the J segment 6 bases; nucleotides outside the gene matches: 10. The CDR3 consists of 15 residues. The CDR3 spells CAWSMAGLTSNEQFF. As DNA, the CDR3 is TGTGCCTGGAGTATGGCGGGACTAACCTCCAATGAGCAGTTCTTC.

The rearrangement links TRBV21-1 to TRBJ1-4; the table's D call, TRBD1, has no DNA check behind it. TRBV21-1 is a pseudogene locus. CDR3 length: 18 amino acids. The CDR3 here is CARRDRGQVEGGCEKLFF. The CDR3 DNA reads TGTGCCAGGAGAGACAGGGGGCAAGTCGAGGGAGGTTGTGAAAAACTGTTTTTT.

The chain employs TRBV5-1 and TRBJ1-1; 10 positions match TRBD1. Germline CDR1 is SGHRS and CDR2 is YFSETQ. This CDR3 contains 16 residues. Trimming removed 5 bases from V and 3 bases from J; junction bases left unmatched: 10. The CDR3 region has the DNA TGCGCCAGCAGTCCCGGGACAGGGGCCGGTGACACTGAAGCTTTCTTT. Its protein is CASSPGTGAGDTEAFF.

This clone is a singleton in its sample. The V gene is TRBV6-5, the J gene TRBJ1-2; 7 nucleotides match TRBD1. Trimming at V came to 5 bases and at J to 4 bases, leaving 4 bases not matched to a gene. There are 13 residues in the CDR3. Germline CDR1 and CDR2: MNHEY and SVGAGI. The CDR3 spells CASSRDRVYGYTF. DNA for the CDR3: TGTGCCAGCAGTCGAGACAGGGTCTATGGCTACACCTTC.

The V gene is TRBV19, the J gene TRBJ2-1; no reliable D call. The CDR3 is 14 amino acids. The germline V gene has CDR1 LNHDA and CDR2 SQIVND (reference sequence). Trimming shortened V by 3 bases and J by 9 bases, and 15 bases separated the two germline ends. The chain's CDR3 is CASSIVGGSGEQFF. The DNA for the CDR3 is TGTGCCAGTAGTATTGTCGGTGGGTCGGGTGAGCAGTTCTTC.

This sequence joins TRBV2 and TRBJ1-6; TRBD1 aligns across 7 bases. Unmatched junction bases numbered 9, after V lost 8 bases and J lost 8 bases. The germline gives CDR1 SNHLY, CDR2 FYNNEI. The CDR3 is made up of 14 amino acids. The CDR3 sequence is CASSKDRTDSPLHF. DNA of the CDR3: TGTGCCAGCTCGAAGGACAGGACTGATTCACCCCTCCACTTT. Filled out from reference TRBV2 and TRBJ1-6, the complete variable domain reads EPEVTQTPSHQVTQMGQEVILRCVPISNHLYFYWYRQILGQKVEFLVSFYNNEISEKSEIFDDQFSVERPDGSNFTLKIRSTKLEDSAMYFCASSKDRTDSPLHFGNGTRLTVT.